This T cell receptor (beta chain) derives from a study of blood T cell repertoires in COVID-19. In the study overall: Both acute and convalescent COVID-19 samples were obtained from the United States, Italy and Spain. Sources were T cells, B-cell-depleted T cells, or PBMCs; the material itself was cDNA or gDNA.

Methods used by the authors: Reference gene primer amplification yielded estimated nucleated cell counts. TCRdb's copy holds only in-frame clones and misses some; the assay was immunoSEQ multiplex PCR. The V and J calls and clone size were taken over from that table, and D and trimming were inferred from the DNA. The sample holds roughly 95,000 clones, about 80% seen once. V lost 6 bases, J lost 2 bases, and 16 bases lay in between. Germline CDR1 reads MDHEN; CDR2 reads SYDVKM. The CDR3 is 15 amino acids. The clonotype was recovered from a human donor in a cohort sampled during active COVID-19. The chain recombines TRBV28 with TRBJ2-5; possibly TRBD2 for D (5 bases). The sequenced sample was peripheral blood. CDR3 sequence reads: CASSKRWTFQETQYF. In nucleotides, the CDR3 is TGTGCCAGCAGCAAAAGGTGGACTTTTCAAGAGACCCAGTACTTC.